This TCR beta chain was captured in a study of blood T cell repertoires in COVID-19. The overall study: Material from acute and convalescent COVID-19 was sourced from the United States, Italy and Spain. Nucleic acid was either cDNA or gDNA, and it came from T cells, B-cell-depleted T cells, or PBMCs.

Trimming stripped 5 bases from V and 6 bases from J, with 17 bases between. Germline CDR1 and CDR2: SGHVS and FQNEAQ. The CDR3 spans 15 residues. Authors' analysis steps: Cell counts per sample came from amplifying reference gene primers. Generated by immunoSEQ multiplex PCR, the TCRdb table keeps only in-frame clones and is missing some. V, J and clone size reflect that table, while D and trimming were determined from the DNA. This sample has roughly 220,000 clones, with around 81% found just once. Sequenced material: peripheral blood. The sequence derives from a woman in her thirties who had recovered from COVID-19. The chain recombines TRBV7-8 with TRBJ2-1; a possible D gene is TRBD2 (5 bases). The CDR3 is CASSTSGWTLNEQFF. The CDR3 nucleotides read TGTGCCAGCAGCACAAGTGGTTGGACTCTCAATGAGCAGTTCTTC.